These T cell receptor beta chains were read from a single sample in a study of T-cell reconstitution after alpha-beta-depleted transplantation in children. Using its own MiXCR run on the PCR reads, TCRdb lists one record per CDR3 protein. The sample shows just under 350,000 distinct CDR3 sequences, around 15% of them seen only once. The specimen comprised PBMCs, mostly from graft donor cells, sampled 360 days after TCRalphabeta/CD19-depleted stem cell transplant. These receptors were collected from a male patient aged 2-15 years who had a stem cell transplant for acute lymphoblastic leukemia, so the T cells may come from the graft donor. Both conserved end residues are part of each CDR3. D genes are given only for firm matches. The size of a clone is reported for some rows only, either as once, few or many, or as a class for expanded clones.

cdr3_nt,cdr3_aa,clone_size,j_call,d_call,v_call
TGCGCCAGCAGCCCCAAGGACGGTTGGGACAAGAACTATGGCTACACCTTC,CASSPKDGWDKNYGYTF,.,TRBJ1-2,.,TRBV5-1
TGCAGCGTGGGACATACCGGCGGTGGCTACACCTTC,CSVGHTGGGYTF,.,TRBJ1-2,.,TRBV29-1
TGTGCCAGCAGCTTAGCTCGTTACCGGACAGTCTATGGCTACACCTTC,CASSLARYRTVYGYTF,.,TRBJ1-2,.,TRBV7-8
TGTGCCAGCAGCCCGGGGGACAGAACCAAAAACATTCAGTACTTC,CASSPGDRTKNIQYF,many,TRBJ2-4,.,TRBV12-3/TRBV12-4
TGCAGCGTCGGGGGAGAGACCGGGGAGCTGTTTTTT,CSVGGETGELFF,many,TRBJ2-2,.,TRBV29-1
TGTGCCAGCAGTTTATGGGCCAGGGACAGGGACACAGATACGCAGTATTTT,CASSLWARDRDTDTQYF,few,TRBJ2-3,TRBD1,TRBV28
TGTGCCAGCAGTCGAAGCGGGGGGCCCTCCTACAATGAGCAGTTCTTC,CASSRSGGPSYNEQFF,many,TRBJ2-1,TRBD2,TRBV27
TGTGCCAGCTCACCAATGACCCAAGAGACCCAGTACTTC,CASSPMTQETQYF,few,TRBJ2-5,.,TRBV18
TGTGCCAGCAGCCAAGATAGGGGATCAGCGGTCTCCTACAATGAGCAGTTCTTC,CASSQDRGSAVSYNEQFF,.,TRBJ2-1,.,TRBV4-2
TGTGCCAGCAGCGTATTCGGGACAGGGGACAATGAGCAGTTCTTC,CASSVFGTGDNEQFF,.,TRBJ2-1,TRBD1,TRBV9
TGTGCTAGCAGCTTAGGGTTTGCCTGGCCGCGACGGACCGGGGAGCTGTTTTTT,CASSLGFAWPRRTGELFF,.,TRBJ2-2,.,TRBV7-7
TGTGCCAGCCGACAGGGAACCTACGAGCAGTACTTC,CASRQGTYEQYF,.,TRBJ2-7,TRBD1,TRBV12-3/TRBV12-4
TGCGCCAGCAGCACCGACAGGGCCGGCTCCTACAATGAGCAGTTCTTC,CASSTDRAGSYNEQFF,.,TRBJ2-1,TRBD1,TRBV5-1
TGCGCCAGCAGCCACCCCGACCGTTCGCTCTCTGGAAACACCATATATTTT,CASSHPDRSLSGNTIYF,few,TRBJ1-3,.,TRBV4-1
TGTGCCAGCAGTTATTCCCGGACTAGCGGGAGATTAATAGGCGCAGATACGCAGTATTTT,CASSYSRTSGRLIGADTQYF,.,TRBJ2-3,TRBD2,TRBV6-2/TRBV6-3
TGTGCCAGCAGTTATGGGTTCCCTTCTGGCGAAAAACTGTTTTTT,CASSYGFPSGEKLFF,few,TRBJ1-4,.,TRBV6-5
TGTGCCAGCAGTTTATCCCCGGGAGGGCAGCTCTATGGCTACACCTTC,CASSLSPGGQLYGYTF,few,TRBJ1-2,.,TRBV28
TGTGCCACCAGCAGACAAAAGGGACAGGGGAGCGAGCAGTACTTC,CATSRQKGQGSEQYF,few,TRBJ2-7,TRBD1,TRBV15
TGTGCCAGCAGCGCCCCGAATGAAAAACTGTTTTTT,CASSAPNEKLFF,few,TRBJ1-4,.,TRBV7-6
TGTGCCAGCAGTTTAAGGGGACACATGGAAAACATTCAGTACTTC,CASSLRGHMENIQYF,.,TRBJ2-4,.,TRBV27
TGTGCCATCAGCGGACTAGAAGGTACCGGGGAGCTGTTTTTT,CAISGLEGTGELFF,many,TRBJ2-2,TRBD2,TRBV10-3
TGTGCCAGCAGTTTACCCCCCCCTACCCCGACTAGGTCTGACTACGAGCAGTACTTC,CASSLPPPTPTRSDYEQYF,.,TRBJ2-7,.,TRBV28
TGTGCCAGCAGCGTACAGGGGAGCTCCTATAATTCACCCCTCCACTTT,CASSVQGSSYNSPLHF,.,TRBJ1-6,.,TRBV9
TGCGCCAGCAGCCGGACCCGGCGGGAGAACTACAATGAGCAGTTCTTC,CASSRTRRENYNEQFF,.,TRBJ2-1,TRBD2,TRBV5-1
TGCGCCAGTACCTATAATCCTTCAGGGGGCGAGCAGTACTTC,CASTYNPSGGEQYF,few,TRBJ2-7,TRBD1,TRBV5-1
TGTGCCAGCAGTTATGGGGGAGGCGGGACCCAGTACTTC,CASSYGGGGTQYF,few,TRBJ2-5,.,TRBV6-5
TGCAGCATTGGAGTGGGAGATCACACCGGGGAGCTGTTTTTT,CSIGVGDHTGELFF,many,TRBJ2-2,.,TRBV29-1
TGTGCCAGCAGCAGTTTACAAAGCGGAAGCTCCTACAATGAGCAGTTCTTC,CASSSLQSGSSYNEQFF,.,TRBJ2-1,.,TRBV12-3/TRBV12-4
TGCGCCAGCAGCTTGGGGGCCTCGCGGGAGTCAGAAGATACGCAGTATTTT,CASSLGASRESEDTQYF,many,TRBJ2-3,TRBD2,TRBV5-1
TGTGCCAGCAGCACCCTAGCGGGACCGGGACAGACCCAGTACTTC,CASSTLAGPGQTQYF,few,TRBJ2-5,TRBD2,TRBV9
TGTGCCAGCAGTTTGGGGGGGGAAGGGTACGAGCAGTACTTC,CASSLGGEGYEQYF,.,TRBJ2-7,TRBD2,TRBV27
TGTGCCAGCAGCTTCCTCATGGCGGGAGTGAGCGAGCAGTACTTC,CASSFLMAGVSEQYF,.,TRBJ2-7,TRBD2,TRBV5-5
TGTGCCAGCAGCCAGGTAGCGGGAGGAGTGCGGAATACGCAGTATTTT,CASSQVAGGVRNTQYF,.,TRBJ2-3,TRBD2,TRBV3-1
TGCGCCAGCAGCCAAGCAGGTCAAAAGTACTTC,CASSQAGQKYF,many,TRBJ2-5,.,TRBV4-3
TGTGCCATCAGGAGGCCAGGGACTTCAAACACCATATATTTT,CAIRRPGTSNTIYF,.,TRBJ1-3,.,TRBV10-3
TGCAGTGCTAGCTGGGGGACTAGCACAGATACGCAGTATTTT,CSASWGTSTDTQYF,many,TRBJ2-3,.,TRBV20-1
TGTGCCAGCAGTCGCCTTGACAGACCCTTAGCCAAAAACATTCAGTACTTC,CASSRLDRPLAKNIQYF,.,TRBJ2-4,.,TRBV28